This TCR beta chain was recorded in a study of blood T cell repertoires in COVID-19. Background on the study: The analysed material was cDNA or gDNA that came from T cells, B-cell-depleted T cells, or PBMCs.

CDR1 LGHDT and CDR2 YNNKEL come from the germline V gene (reference sequence). The CDR3 has 17 amino acids. V was pared by 1 base and J by 4 bases, with 9 bases of the junction left unmatched. Profiled with immunoSEQ multiplex PCR; TCRdb holds only in-frame clones, not every one. This repertoire shows a few hundred thousand clones, approximately 87% found once; its top ten account for 3% to 3.5%. This chain joins TRBV3-1 (or the pseudogene TRBV3-2) and TRBJ2-2; 7 bases match TRBD1. This clonotype was obtained from a woman aged 45-60 years in a cohort exposed to, infected with or recovered from COVID-19 (not recorded which). Sequencing was performed on PBMCs or T cells enriched from blood (not recorded which). CDR3 sequence: CASSQVVRGLSTGELFF. CDR3 nucleotides: TGTGCCAGCAGCCAAGTAGTCAGGGGGTTAAGCACCGGGGAGCTGTTTTTT.